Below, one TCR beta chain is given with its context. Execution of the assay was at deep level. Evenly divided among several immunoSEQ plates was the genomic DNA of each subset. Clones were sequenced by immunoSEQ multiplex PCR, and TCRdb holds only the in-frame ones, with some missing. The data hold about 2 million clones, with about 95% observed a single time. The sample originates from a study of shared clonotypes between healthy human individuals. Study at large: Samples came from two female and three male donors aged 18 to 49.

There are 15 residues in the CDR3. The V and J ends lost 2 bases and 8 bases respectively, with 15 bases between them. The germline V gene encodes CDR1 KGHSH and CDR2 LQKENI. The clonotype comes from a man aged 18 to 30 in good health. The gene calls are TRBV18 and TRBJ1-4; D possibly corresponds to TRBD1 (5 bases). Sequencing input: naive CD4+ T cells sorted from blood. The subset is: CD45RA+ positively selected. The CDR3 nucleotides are TGTGCCAGCTCACCAACCCCGGGGGACGGGGAAAAACTGTTTTTT. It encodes CASSPTPGDGEKLFF.